What follows describes a single TCR beta chain. What it binds is not known. These data belong to a study of shared clonotypes between healthy human individuals. Study results and caveats: Large sequencing depth failed to make sorted-subset sequencing complete, rarefaction showed. Naive CD4 clonotypes were shared across several donors at 4.5% to 6%.

Donors, healthy HIV-negative adults, lacked recent acute infections or vaccinations. In the authors' workflow: ImmunoSEQ gave junction-only sequences without quality scores, so filtering differed. Clones were sequenced by immunoSEQ multiplex PCR, and TCRdb holds only the in-frame ones, with some missing. Clone size and the V and J calls come from that table; the DNA yielded D and trimming. The table records over a million clones, 75% to 80% of them present only once. Trimming cost V 6 bases and J 6 bases, with 20 bases left between them. The CDR3 spans 16 residues. Per germline, CDR1 MNHEY and CDR2 SMNVEV (reference sequence).

The chain uses TRBV27 and TRBJ1-4, with unresolved D. Sample: memory CD4+ T cells from PBMCs. Stated subset: CD45RA-negative fraction. This clonotype originated in a man aged 18 to 30 in good health. Some clones in this sample may be carry-over from other donors' samples. DNA for the CDR3: TGTGCCAGCAGACCAACCTTCAGCATGACGGATGAAAAACTGTTTTTT. Encoded protein: CASRPTFSMTDEKLFF. The variable domain in full, completed from reference TRBV27 and TRBJ1-4, reads EAQVTQNPRYLITVTGKKLTVTCSQNMNHEYMSWYRQDPGLGLRQIYYSMNVEVTDKGDVPEGYKVSRKEKRNFPLILESPSPNQTSLYFCASRPTFSMTDEKLFFGSGTQLSVL.